One and the same sample provided the 11 T cell receptor beta chains below, sequenced in a study of immune reconstitution after stem cell transplant in scleroderma. MiXCR, applied by TCRdb to the RT-PCR reads, yields one record per CDR3 protein. The sample has several thousand distinct CDR3 sequences, roughly 8% seen once. This specimen was taken before or after autologous hematopoietic stem cell transplantation (not recorded which). These receptors were obtained from a male donor with systemic sclerosis.

This clonotype qualifies as medium-sized (0.01 to 0.1%). This chain uses TRBV20-1 with TRBJ1-1; possibly TRBD1 for D (5 bases). The V gene lost 1 base and the J gene lost 6 bases, with 15 bases spanning the gap. CDR3 size: 14 residues. Germline assignment: CDR1 DFQATT and CDR2 SNEGSKA (reference sequence). CDR3 coding DNA: TGCAGTGCTAGAGTTGGGAACAGGAGCCCTGAAGCTTTCTTT. Amino acids: CSARVGNRSPEAFF.

By frequency in the sample, this clonotype is medium-sized. The chain has TRBV2 and TRBJ2-5; TRBD2 is a possible D gene (5 bases). Germline V lookup: CDR1 SNHLY, CDR2 FYNNEI. The CDR3 length is 17 residues. Trimming shortened V by 6 bases and J by 3 bases, and 23 bases separated the two germline ends. The CDR3 DNA is TGTGCCAGCAGCGCTAGCCTCTGGCGGACCCATGAAGAGACCCAGTACTTC. It yields the protein CASSASLWRTHEETQYF. The whole variable domain, filled in from reference TRBV2 and TRBJ2-5, reads EPEVTQTPSHQVTQMGQEVILRCVPISNHLYFYWYRQILGQKVEFLVSFYNNEISEKSEIFDDQFSVERPDGSNFTLKIRSTKLEDSAMYFCASSASLWRTHEETQYFGPGTRLLVL.

For the CDR3, the DNA is TGTGCCAGCAGTTGGACCGGGACAGGGGTCGAGCAGTACTTC. This gives the protein CASSWTGTGVEQYF. The gene calls are TRBV28 and TRBJ2-7; 10 bases align to TRBD1. The CDR3 sequence is 14 residues long. Looked up from germline, CDR1 is MDHEN and CDR2 is SYDVKM. With 4 bases clipped from V and 6 bases from J, the junction kept 6 bases outside the gene matches.

This clonotype has more than one count but fewer than ten. The V gene is TRBV18, the J gene TRBJ2-7; the D call may be TRBD1 or TRBD2 (5 bases each). The germline V gene encodes CDR1 KGHSH and CDR2 LQKENI. V lost 6 bases to trimming and J lost 3 bases, with 21 bases between them. The length of the CDR3 is 16 residues. CDR3 sequence reads: CASSSTTPGRNYEQYF. The CDR3 region has the DNA TGTGCCAGCTCTTCCACAACCCCGGGACGGAACTACGAGCAGTACTTC.

The rearrangement links TRBV20-1 to TRBJ2-7; D gene unclear. CDR3 length: 12 residues. Per the germline V gene, CDR1 is DFQATT and CDR2 is SNEGSKA (reference sequence). V dropped 2 bases and J dropped 4 bases, with 9 bases sitting between them. CDR3 coding DNA: TGCAGTGCTAGATCCGGCATGTACGAGCAGTACTTC. Its protein is CSARSGMYEQYF.

This clonotype rates as medium-sized. V usage is TRBV7-8 and J usage is TRBJ2-3; D may be TRBD1 or TRBD2 (5 bases each). V was trimmed by 2 bases and J by 2 bases, leaving 14 bases between them. Germline V gives CDR1 SGHVS, CDR2 FQNEAQ. The CDR3 has 16 amino acids. The CDR3 region is CASSLNPLGVTDTQYF. CDR3 in DNA: TGTGCCAGCAGCTTAAACCCTCTGGGGGTCACAGATACGCAGTATTTT. Based on the CDR3 plus reference TRBV7-8 and TRBJ2-3, the full variable domain is GAGVSQSPRYKVAKRGQDVALRCDPISGHVSLFWYQQALGQGPEFLTYFQNEAQLDKSGLPSDRFFAERPEGSVSTLKIQRTQQEDSAVYLCASSLNPLGVTDTQYFGPGTRLTVL.

This clonotype was seen a handful of times. The rearrangement joins TRBV29-1 to TRBJ2-1; weak D call: TRBD2 (7 bases). V gave up 4 bases and J gave up 15 bases, with 22 bases separating them. The CDR3 runs 13 residues. Germline-derived CDR1 and CDR2 are SQVTM and ANQGSEA. The CDR3 spells CSVVGGLWSWSFF. In nucleotides, the CDR3 is TGCAGCGTTGTCGGGGGGCTTTGGTCGTGGTCGTTCTTC.

A few counts support this clonotype. The chain links TRBV7-3 to TRBJ1-2; D is possibly TRBD1 (6 bases). Trimming took 2 bases from V and 4 from J, leaving 20 bases between them. Looked up from germline, CDR1 is SGHTA and CDR2 is FQGTGA. This CDR3 spans 17 amino acids. CDR3: CASSLGPNRVGSYGYTF. The CDR3 bases are TGTGCCAGCAGCTTAGGACCCAACAGGGTCGGAAGCTATGGCTACACCTTC.

V gene TRBV5-1 combines with J gene TRBJ2-7; D unclear. With 0 bases removed from V and 2 bases from J, the gap between germline ends came to 9 bases. CDR1 and CDR2 from the germline V gene are SGHRS and YFSETQ. The CDR3 loop spans 14 amino acids. The CDR3 sequence is CASSLEGRAYEQYF. DNA of the CDR3: TGCGCCAGCAGCTTGGAAGGAAGGGCCTACGAGCAGTACTTC.

In this sample, this clonotype turned up a few times. J is TRBJ2-5 and V is TRBV20-1; TRBD2 matches 15 bases. After removal of 0 bases from V and 6 bases from J, the junction contained 5 bases not matched to a gene. CDR1 and CDR2 (germline): DFQATT, SNEGSKA (reference sequence). CDR3 length equals 16 residues. The CDR3 DNA is TGCAGTGCTAGAGATTGGACTAGCGGGAGGGGGAAGACCCAGTACTTC. Translated: CSARDWTSGRGKTQYF.

The chain couples TRBV5-4 to TRBJ2-2, with TRBD1 matching over 7 bases. V shed 0 bases and J 10 bases; nucleotides not matched to a gene: 6. Looked up from germline, CDR1 is SGHNT and CDR2 is YYREEE (reference sequence). The CDR3 is 14 amino acids. In DNA form, the CDR3 reads TGTGCCAGCAGCTTGGATTCAGGGGGAGAGGAGCTGTTTTTT. Protein product: CASSLDSGGEELFF.